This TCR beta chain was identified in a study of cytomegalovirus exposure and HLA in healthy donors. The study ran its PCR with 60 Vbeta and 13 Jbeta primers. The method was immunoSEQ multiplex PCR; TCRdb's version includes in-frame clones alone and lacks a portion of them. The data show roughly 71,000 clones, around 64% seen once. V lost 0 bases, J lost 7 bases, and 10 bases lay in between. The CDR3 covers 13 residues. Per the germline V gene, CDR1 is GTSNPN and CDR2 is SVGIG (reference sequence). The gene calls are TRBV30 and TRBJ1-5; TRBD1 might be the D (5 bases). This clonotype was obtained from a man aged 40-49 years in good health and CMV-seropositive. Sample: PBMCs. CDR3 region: CAWSVRSGQPQHF. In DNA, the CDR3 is TGTGCCTGGAGTGTACGGTCAGGGCAGCCCCAGCATTTT.